This TCR beta chain comes out of a study of CD8+CD57+ T cells in acquired aplastic anemia. Study details: DNA per sorted CD4+ or CD8+ sample ranged 0.2 to 27.4 ug, averaging roughly 3.5 ug.

The germline V gene has CDR1 SGHTA and CDR2 FQGNSA. V lost 6 bases and J 0 bases, leaving 9 bases between the germline ends. This CDR3 comprises 13 residues. Genomic DNA, the template, was used for profiling of the TCR beta VDJ and CDR3. TCRdb re-analysed the reads in MiXCR, keeping a single row per CDR3 protein. The repertoire holds around 190,000 distinct CDR3 sequences, with about 44% as singletons. By flow cytometry, patients selected for sequencing had shown an expansion of CD8+CD57+ cells. Severe acquired aplastic anemia was the diagnosis recorded for all patients. About this clonotype itself: Its cognate antigen is unknown.

Whole-study findings and limits: Simpson's diversity of CD8+ cells was not significantly different in patients compared with controls. Patients and controls had in common approximately 30 CD8+ CDR3 sequences.

The sample comprised sorted CD4+, CD8+, or CD8+CD57+ T cells (not recorded which) from PBMCs. The receptor's source is a human donor with aplastic anemia. V usage is TRBV7-2 and J usage is TRBJ2-7, with D tentatively TRBD1 (6 bases). The CDR3 spells CASSLRGSYEQYF. The CDR3 region has the DNA TGTGCCAGCAGTCTCAGGGGCTCCTACGAGCAGTACTTC.